Each of the 21 T cell receptor beta chains below was sequenced from the same sample in a study of blood T cell repertoires in COVID-19. TCRdb's copy holds only in-frame clones and misses some; the assay was immunoSEQ multiplex PCR. There are 150,000 to 200,000 clones in the sample; around 83% occur only once, and 7.6% lies in the top ten. Sequencing was done on a sample of peripheral blood. These receptors were taken from a woman aged 70-85 years with COVID-19, enrolled during active disease.

The chain has TRBV28 and TRBJ1-5; a possible D gene is TRBD1 (6 bases). Germline CDR1 and CDR2: MDHEN and SYDVKM. This CDR3 has 14 residues. Trimming shortened V by 5 bases and J by 7 bases, and 15 bases separated the two germline ends. The CDR3 reads CASSQLLRGQPQHF. DNA for the CDR3: TGTGCCAGCAGTCAACTCCTCAGGGGACAGCCCCAGCATTTT.

The chain recombines TRBV24-1 with TRBJ2-2, with D perhaps TRBD2 (5 bases). V was shortened by 9 bases and J by 5 bases, with 15 bases between the two germline ends. The CDR3 spans 14 residues. Looked up from germline, CDR1 is KGHDR and CDR2 is SFDVKD. CDR3 in amino acids: CATDRGLGTGELFF. CDR3 coding DNA: TGTGCCACCGACCGGGGTCTGGGAACCGGGGAGCTGTTTTTT.

This clone was detected a few times. V and J are TRBV7-2 and TRBJ1-5; 7 bases agree with TRBD1. The junction had 8 bases not matched to a gene; V was cut back by 5 bases and J by 7 bases. In germline, CDR1 is SGHTA, CDR2 FQGNSA. This CDR3 is 14 amino acids long. The CDR3 loop is CASSVYRGEQPQHF. In DNA, the CDR3 is TGTGCCAGCAGCGTGTACAGGGGAGAGCAGCCCCAGCATTTT.

This chain connects TRBV11-2 to TRBJ1-4; no reliable D call. The CDR3 sequence is 13 residues long. CDR1 SGHAT and CDR2 FQNNGV come from the germline V gene. Trimming pared 2 bases from V and 7 bases from J, leaving 8 bases between. The CDR3 DNA sequence: TGTGCCAGCAGCTTACTTCCTTCTGAAAAACTGTTTTTT. Amino acid sequence: CASSLLPSEKLFF.

This rearrangement joins TRBV7-2 to TRBJ2-2; 10 positions agree with TRBD2. Trimming cost V 5 bases and J 1 base; bases outside gene matches: 4. The CDR3 covers 16 residues. Germline-derived CDR1 and CDR2 are SGHTA and FQGNSA. CDR3 in amino acids: CASSPGTSENTGELFF. CDR3 nucleotide sequence: TGTGCCAGCAGCCCCGGGACTAGCGAGAACACCGGGGAGCTGTTTTTT.

The genes are TRBV11-2 and TRBJ2-7; 9 nucleotides align to TRBD1. Trimming at V came to 4 bases and at J to 2 bases, leaving 12 bases not matched to a gene. The CDR3 is made up of 17 amino acids. Germline lookup yields CDR1 SGHAT and CDR2 FQNNGV. CDR3 DNA: TGTGCCAGCAGCTGGGGACAGGGTCCTCGACCTGCCTACGAGCAGTACTTC. It is translated as CASSWGQGPRPAYEQYF.

The chain employs TRBV28 and TRBJ2-5, with D possibly TRBD1 on 5 matching bases. The CDR3 runs to 13 residues. Germline CDR1 reads MDHEN; CDR2 reads SYDVKM. The V end was cut by 3 bases, the J end by 4 bases, with 9 bases between. The CDR3, as DNA: TGTGCCAGCAGTTTGGGGCCCCGAGAGACCCAGTACTTC. This sequence encodes CASSLGPRETQYF.

This clone was counted only a few times. The V and J genes are TRBV9 and TRBJ2-2; 11 nucleotides line up with TRBD2. V dropped 4 bases and J dropped 1; count of bases not matched to a gene: 6. From germline, CDR1 is SGDLS and CDR2 YYNGEE. The CDR3 has 17 residues. In DNA, the CDR3 is TGTGCCAGCAGCCGTAGCGGGAGGGCTCGGAACACCGGGGAGCTGTTTTTT. This sequence encodes CASSRSGRARNTGELFF.

The V call is TRBV5-1, the J call TRBJ2-3, with 9 bases identical to TRBD2. The CDR3 totals 15 residues. Germline-derived CDR1 and CDR2 are SGHRS and YFSETQ. V was clipped by 0 bases and J by 4 bases; unmatched bases: 3. CDR3 DNA: TGCGCCAGCAGCTTGGGACTAGCGGATCCAGATACGCAGTATTTT. This sequence encodes CASSLGLADPDTQYF.

This clone showed up just a few times. This chain connects TRBV28 to TRBJ1-2, with unresolved D. The CDR3 consists of 17 residues. The germline gives CDR1 MDHEN, CDR2 SYDVKM. With 6 bases removed from V and 1 base from J, the gap between germline ends came to 21 bases. CDR3 in amino acids: CASRERPGRVFNYGYTF. The CDR3 nucleotides are TGTGCCAGCAGGGAGCGACCGGGGAGAGTTTTTAACTATGGCTACACCTTC.

In its sample, this clone was seen a few times. V gene TRBV9 combines with J gene TRBJ2-1; D possibly corresponds to TRBD2 (6 bases). Trimming left V 1 base short and J 8 bases short, with 22 bases between. CDR1 SGDLS and CDR2 YYNGEE come from the germline V gene. This CDR3 has 17 amino acids. The CDR3 coding sequence is TGTGCCAGCAGCGTACGCGCGGGACCTTTGGTGGGCGATGAGCAGTTCTTC. Translated: CASSVRAGPLVGDEQFF. Complete variable domain (other parts from reference TRBV9 and TRBJ2-1): DSGVTQTPKHLITATGQRVTLRCSPRSGDLSVYWYQQSLDQGLQFLIQYYNGEERAKGNILERFSAQQFPDLHSELNLSSLELGDSALYFCASSVRAGPLVGDEQFFGPGTRLTVL.

A word on this clone: At the DNA level, this CDR3 is encoded by other sequences in the same sample as well. The rearrangement joins TRBV18 to TRBJ1-1, with TRBD1 as a possible D gene (6 bases). Germline values: CDR1 KGHSH, CDR2 LQKENI. Trimming took off 3 bases at V and 0 bases at J, with 11 bases between the two ends. This CDR3 spans 15 amino acids. The CDR3 loop reads CASSPGQLMNTEAFF. The CDR3 DNA is TGTGCCAGCTCACCCGGACAGCTCATGAACACTGAAGCTTTCTTT.

The J gene is TRBJ2-4, the V gene TRBV29-1, with TRBD1 identical over 11 bases. Germline loops: CDR1 SQVTM, CDR2 ANQGSEA. CDR3 size: 18 residues. The ends lost 6 bases at V and 3 bases at J; junction bases unmatched: 16. DNA for the CDR3: TGCAGCGTGTTGGGGAGGACAGGGGGCACTTTTGGCAAAAACATTCAGTACTTC. It is translated as CSVLGRTGGTFGKNIQYF.

The V and J genes are TRBV28 and TRBJ1-2; D uncertain. Trimming left V 2 bases short and J 5 bases short, with 15 bases between. The CDR3 runs to 15 residues. The germline V gene has CDR1 MDHEN and CDR2 SYDVKM. The CDR3 region is CASSLGVLSGYGYTF. The CDR3 nucleotides are TGTGCCAGCAGTTTAGGCGTCCTTTCGGGGTATGGCTACACCTTC.

For this clone: At the DNA level, this CDR3 is encoded by other sequences in the same sample as well. The chain combines TRBV18 with TRBJ2-1; D may be TRBD2 (5 bases). The germline gives CDR1 KGHSH, CDR2 LQKENI. V was shortened by 1 base and J by 1 base, with 8 bases between the two germline ends. This CDR3 contains 15 residues. The CDR3, as DNA: TGTGCCAGCTCACCACTAGGGAGTTCCTACAATGAGCAGTTCTTC. This codes for CASSPLGSSYNEQFF.

This chain joins TRBV7-9 and TRBJ2-1, with 8 nucleotides matching TRBD2. The CDR3 runs 15 residues. V shed 5 bases and J 7 bases; nucleotides not matched to a gene: 10. The germline gives CDR1 SEHNR, CDR2 FQNEAQ (reference sequence). CDR3 sequence reads: CASSLGLAGSNEQFF. The CDR3 DNA reads TGTGCCAGCAGCCTTGGACTAGCAGGGTCGAATGAGCAGTTCTTC.

The chain couples TRBV28 to TRBJ1-6; no clear D gene. The CDR3 spans 13 residues. V lost 2 bases and J lost 8, with 7 bases in between. Germline CDR1 MDHEN, CDR2 SYDVKM. The CDR3 protein is CASSLDTYSPLHF. CDR3 sequence (DNA): TGTGCCAGCAGTTTAGACACCTATTCACCCCTCCACTTT.

The chain is built from TRBV6-1 and TRBJ2-3; 9 nucleotides match TRBD2. The CDR3 has 16 amino acids. V was clipped by 3 bases and J by 0 bases; unmatched bases: 4. Germline V gene sequence: CDR1 MNHNS, CDR2 SASEGT. As DNA, the CDR3 is TGTGCCAGCAGTGACGGTAGCGGGGGCAGCACAGATACGCAGTATTTT. The encoded protein is CASSDGSGGSTDTQYF.

This clone was detected once. The genes are TRBV7-2 and TRBJ2-1; weak D call: TRBD1 (5 bases). In germline, CDR1 is SGHTA, CDR2 FQGNSA. This CDR3 region has 16 residues. The V end was cut by 2 bases, the J end by 4 bases, with 15 bases between. The CDR3 here is CASSLYRQRRYNEQFF. In nucleotides, the CDR3 is TGTGCCAGCAGCTTATACAGGCAGAGAAGATACAATGAGCAGTTCTTC.

This CDR3 reads CASSEDGAGSPGELFF. The DNA of the CDR3 is TGTGCCAGCAGTGAAGATGGGGCGGGATCCCCCGGGGAGCTGTTTTTT. The rearrangement links TRBV2 to TRBJ2-2, with D possibly TRBD2 on 6 matching bases. CDR1 and CDR2 from the germline V gene are SNHLY and FYNNEI. The CDR3 covers 16 residues. V lost 1 base, J lost 6 bases, and 15 bases lay in between.

V and J are TRBV7-2 and TRBJ2-7, with D tentatively TRBD1 (5 bases). Germline-derived CDR1 and CDR2 are SGHTA and FQGNSA. V lost 4 bases, J lost 7 bases, and 20 bases lay in between. This CDR3 has 15 amino acids. Written as DNA, the CDR3 is TGTGCCAGCAGCTCCTCTTCCAGGGCTGTAGGTGAGCAGTACTTC. Translation gives CASSSSSRAVGEQYF.